One sample yielded the 2 T cell receptor beta chains listed below, sequenced in a study of T cell responses to AZD1222 COVID-19 vaccine. Sequencing was performed with immunoSEQ multiplex PCR; in TCRdb, only in-frame clones are kept and a portion is missing. The sample lists approximately 110,000 clones, roughly 90% occurring once. Sequences were derived from peripheral blood, sampled on day 0 of AZD1222 vaccination. The receptors were gathered from an adult in good health.

The J gene is TRBJ1-1, the V gene TRBV13, with D maybe TRBD1 (5 bases). V was trimmed by 2 bases and J by 6 bases, leaving 10 bases between them. Germline lookup yields CDR1 PRHDT and CDR2 FYEKMQ (reference sequence). CDR3 length: 13 residues. The CDR3 reads CASSLIRDPEAFF. The CDR3 DNA is TGTGCCAGCAGCTTAATCAGGGACCCTGAAGCTTTCTTT. The complete variable domain, with remaining parts taken from reference TRBV13 and TRBJ1-1, reads AAGVIQSPRHLIKEKRETATLKCYPIPRHDTVYWYQQGPGQDPQFLISFYEKMQSDKGSIPDRFSAQQFSDYHSELNMSSLELGDSALYFCASSLIRDPEAFFGQGTRLTVV.

Here the CDR3 reads CASRLAGVTDTQYF. In DNA form, the CDR3 reads TGTGCCAGCAGGTTAGCGGGGGTCACAGATACGCAGTATTTT. The chain joins TRBV6-5 to TRBJ2-3; 9 nucleotides align to TRBD2. This CDR3 region has 14 residues. The germline gives CDR1 MNHEY, CDR2 SVGAGI. V gave up 6 bases and J gave up 2 bases; unmatched junction bases: 3.